This T cell receptor beta chain was obtained from a study of cytomegalovirus exposure and HLA in healthy donors. Findings of the study overall: CMV antigen specificity was confirmed in vitro for a few CMV-associated chains. TCR beta sequences reportedly predicted the HLA-A and HLA-B alleles of most subjects accurately.

Germline CDR1 reads LGHNA; CDR2 reads YSLEER. The CDR3 consists of 15 residues. Losses at the gene ends were 2 bases for V and 0 bases for J; bases not matched to a gene: 2. The primer mix had 60 Vbeta and 13 Jbeta primers. Methods used by the authors: Later, an analysis found 65 million to 85 million unique TCR beta chains, and 10 million to 11 million of these were shared. This table comes from immunoSEQ multiplex PCR, and its TCRdb copy is limited to in-frame clones, with some not included. V and J calls and clone size follow that table, whereas D and trimming were derived from the DNA. This sample has more than 95,000 clones; 76% occur once, and the top ten carry under 13%. As concerns this clone: Its antigen is still unknown.

The V and J genes are TRBV4-3 and TRBJ1-1, with 8 bases fitting TRBD1. Sequences were obtained from PBMCs. This sequence was found in a woman between 18 and 30 years old in good health and CMV-seropositive. CDR3 residues: CASSQQDRVNTEAFF. The DNA of the CDR3 is TGCGCCAGCAGCCAACAGGACAGGGTGAACACTGAAGCTTTCTTT.